The rows below give T cell receptor beta chains drawn from one sample of a study of cytomegalovirus exposure and HLA in healthy donors. Clones were sequenced by immunoSEQ multiplex PCR, and TCRdb holds only the in-frame ones, with some missing. Here the sample table reports about 110,000 clones. The sample consisted of PBMCs. The receptors derive from a man in his fifties in good health and CMV-seronegative. Both conserved end residues are part of each CDR3. The D gene is left open where the match is weak.

>TRBV6-5|TRBJ2-7|NA
TGTGCCAGCAGTTACTCCGGCGAGCAGTACTTC
CASSYSGEQYF
>TRBV18|TRBJ1-1|TRBD1
TGTGCCAGCTCATCATCCGACAGGGTCATCACTGAAGCTTTCTTT
CASSSSDRVITEAFF
>TRBV5-6|TRBJ1-2|NA
TGTGCCAGCAGCTTGGGTGCCGGGGGATTCTATGGCTACACCTTC
CASSLGAGGFYGYTF
>TRBV29-1|TRBJ2-1|TRBD2
TGCAGCGTTGCGAAACTAGCGGAGGGCGGGGAGCAGTTCTTC
CSVAKLAEGGEQFF
>TRBV7-6|TRBJ2-1|TRBD2
TGTGCCAGCAGCTTAAGGGATTCCGGGAGGGTTCTCTATGAGCAGTTCTTC
CASSLRDSGRVLYEQFF
>TRBV7-2|TRBJ2-4|NA
TGTGCCAGCAGCTTATTTTCGGTAGCCAAAAACATTCAGTACTTC
CASSLFSVAKNIQYF
>TRBV29-1|TRBJ2-5|TRBD2
TGCAGCGTTGAAGATCTGAGGCTAGCGGGACGGGGGACCCAGTACTTC
CSVEDLRLAGRGTQYF
>TRBV10-3|TRBJ1-2|NA
TGTGCCATCAGCGGCTCTGAGGCAGGGCCGGATGGCTACACCTTC
CAISGSEAGPDGYTF
>TRBV5-6|TRBJ1-2|NA
TGTGCCAGCACCCTGTGGGGGGATGGCTACACCTTC
CASTLWGDGYTF
>TRBV18|TRBJ2-1|NA
TGTGCCAGCTCACCTGAGGGCCTCGGCAAAAGCTCCTACAATGAGCAGTTCTTC
CASSPEGLGKSSYNEQFF
>TRBV29-1|TRBJ2-5|NA
TGCAGCGTCCTAACCGAGGTCGAGACCCAGTACTTC
CSVLTEVETQYF
>TRBV19|TRBJ1-3|NA
TGTGCCAGTAGTATGCCCGGAGTTTGGGCTGGAAACACCATATATTTT
CASSMPGVWAGNTIYF
>TRBV19|TRBJ1-2|TRBD1
TGTGCCAGCATACCGGGACAGGGGAACTATGGCTACACCTTC
CASIPGQGNYGYTF
>TRBV5-5|TRBJ2-5|TRBD2
TGTGCCAGCAGCTCCCCCGCTAGCGGTGTGGAGACCCAGTACTTC
CASSSPASGVETQYF
>TRBV7-2|TRBJ2-7|TRBD2
TGTGCCAGCAGCTTAGCTTTGGGACTAGCGGGGGGCCCCTACGAGCAGTACTTC
CASSLALGLAGGPYEQYF
>TRBV4-3|TRBJ1-1|NA
TGCGCCAGCAGCCAAGTCTTCAGAGACAAAGAAGCTTTCTTT
CASSQVFRDKEAFF
>TRBV4-3|TRBJ2-1|TRBD2
TGCGCCAGCAGCCAAGAGCGGGGGGGCTCCTACAATGAGCAGTTCTTC
CASSQERGGSYNEQFF
>TRBV10-1|TRBJ2-2|NA
TGCGCCAGCAGTGTGTCAGGGGCCCCCGGGGAGCTGTTTTTT
CASSVSGAPGELFF
>TRBV9|TRBJ1-2|TRBD1
TGTGCCAGCAGCGTAGCTACAGGGGAGTCGGTTGGCTACACCTTC
CASSVATGESVGYTF
>TRBV18|TRBJ2-5|TRBD2
TGTGCCAGCTCACCGCGGGAGGGCCGAGTCGAGGAGACCCAGTACTTC
CASSPREGRVEETQYF
>TRBV29-1|TRBJ1-2|NA
TGCAGCGTTGATGGGCCCTCCTACGACTATGGCTACACCTTC
CSVDGPSYDYGYTF
>TRBV5-6|TRBJ1-2|NA
TGTGCCAGCAGCAGGGGAAGCTATGGCTACACCTTC
CASSRGSYGYTF
>TRBV10-3|TRBJ2-4|TRBD1
TGTGCCATCAGTGTGACAGGGGATGGCAAAAACATTCAGTACTTC
CAISVTGDGKNIQYF
>TRBV6-6|TRBJ1-2|NA
TGTGCCAGCAGTTACTCACAGGGAAGCTATGGCTACACCTTC
CASSYSQGSYGYTF
>TRBV18|TRBJ2-2|TRBD2
TGTGCCAGCTCAACTCAGAGCGGACTAGCGGGATCTGGGGAGCTGTTTTTT
CASSTQSGLAGSGELFF
>TRBV1|TRBJ1-6|NA
TGCACCAGCAGGACGGACAGAGAGAATTCACCCCTCCACTTT
CTSRTDRENSPLHF
>TRBV5-4|TRBJ2-3|NA
TGTGCCAGCAGCGTACCGGGACTCGAAGATACGCAGTATTTT
CASSVPGLEDTQYF
>TRBV9|TRBJ2-3|NA
TGTGCCAGCAGCGCCACCGTGGGGGCGCCTGGCACAGATACGCAGTATTTT
CASSATVGAPGTDTQYF
>TRBV21-1|TRBJ2-4|NA
TGTGCCAGCAGCAGGGCCCAATGGTACTTC
CASSRAQWYF
>TRBV19|TRBJ1-5|NA
TGTGCCAGTAGTGTACTCGGGGCGGGGGTAGGACAGCCCCAGCATTTT
CASSVLGAGVGQPQHF
>TRBV5-1|TRBJ1-3|NA
TGCGCCAGCAGCGAGGACACATGGGGAACTGGAAACACCATATATTTT
CASSEDTWGTGNTIYF
>TRBV10-1|TRBJ1-5|TRBD1
TGCGCCAGCAGTGAGATTAGGACAGGGCGGAATCAGCCCCAGCATTTT
CASSEIRTGRNQPQHF
>TRBV5-1|TRBJ1-1|TRBD1
TGCGCCAGCAGCTTGGACAGGGGGCGGATGGCTGAAGCTTTCTTT
CASSLDRGRMAEAFF
>TRBV5-1|TRBJ2-7|NA
TGCGCCAGCAGCTTGGAGGCCGGTGGGGGCCTCTACGAGCAGTACTTC
CASSLEAGGGLYEQYF
>TRBV5-1|TRBJ1-1|NA
TGCGCCAGCAGCTTGGCCGTTGGCGGGACTGAAGCTTTCTTT
CASSLAVGGTEAFF
>TRBV19|TRBJ2-1|TRBD1
TGTGCCAGTAGGACCGACAGGGGAACTGAGCAGTTCTTC
CASRTDRGTEQFF
>TRBV18|TRBJ1-1|NA
TGTGCCAGCTCACCGGGTCCGGCGGAGAACACTGAAGCTTTCTTT
CASSPGPAENTEAFF
>TRBV5-1|TRBJ1-6|TRBD1
TGCGCCAGCAGCTTGGATGGGACAGGGAATAATTCACCCCTCCACTTT
CASSLDGTGNNSPLHF
>TRBV21-1|TRBJ2-7|NA
TGTGCCAGCAGCCAGAGGAGGGCTAGCGGTGTGGACTACGAGCAGTACTTC
CASSQRRASGVDYEQYF
>TRBV29-1|TRBJ2-1|TRBD1
TGCAGCGTTGACTCTGGGCGGGACAGGGGGCTTAGTGAGCAGTTCTTC
CSVDSGRDRGLSEQFF
>TRBV10-1|TRBJ2-7|TRBD1
TGCGCCAGCAGTGCGACAGGGAGCTCCTACGAGCAGTACTTC
CASSATGSSYEQYF
>TRBV5-1|TRBJ2-2|TRBD2
TGCGCCAGCAGCTTGACGACTAGCGGGGGGGCGCGGGCCACCGGGGAGCTGTTTTTT
CASSLTTSGGARATGELFF
>TRBV11-3|TRBJ2-7|TRBD2
TGTGCCAGCAGCCCGACTAGCGGGAGGAGCTCCTACGAGCAGTACTTC
CASSPTSGRSSYEQYF
>TRBV5-1|TRBJ2-1|NA
TGCGCCAGCAGCCTCTGGCGACGGGAAAATGAGCAGTTCTTC
CASSLWRRENEQFF
>TRBV21-1|TRBJ1-6|NA
TGTGCCCTCAGCATAGCGGGACAGCGGAGGAAATCACCCCTCCACTTT
CALSIAGQRRKSPLHF
>TRBV30|TRBJ1-2|NA
TGTGCCTGGAGTGTTCCCCCCACGACTCCTAACTATGGCTACACCTTC
CAWSVPPTTPNYGYTF
>TRBV6-1|TRBJ2-1|NA
TGCGCCAGCAGTGACCCTTCGGGGGGCCTGGATGAGCAGTTCTTC
CASSDPSGGLDEQFF
>TRBV5-6|TRBJ1-2|NA
TGTGCCAGCAGCTTTGGCCCAACTAACTATGGCTACACCTTC
CASSFGPTNYGYTF
>TRBV5-4|TRBJ1-1|TRBD1
TGTGCCAGCAGCTTGGTTCAGGGGGCAGGGAACACTGAAGCTTTCTTT
CASSLVQGAGNTEAFF
>TRBV5-1|TRBJ2-5|TRBD2
TGCGCCAGCAAACTAGCGGGGGAAGAGACCCAGTACTTC
CASKLAGEETQYF
>TRBV6-1|TRBJ1-3|NA
TGTGCCAGCAGTAGCGACAGGAGCTCTGGAAACACCATATATTTT
CASSSDRSSGNTIYF
>TRBV27|TRBJ1-5|NA
TGTGCCAGCGGGAGCAGCTTGAATCAGCCCCAGCATTTT
CASGSSLNQPQHF
>TRBV27|TRBJ1-4|NA
TGTGCCAGCAGTCTAGTTGCTTACCGGGGTGAAAAACTGTTTTTT
CASSLVAYRGEKLFF
>TRBV12-5|TRBJ2-4|NA
TGTGCTAGTGGTTTTTGGACTGGCCTAGCCAAAAACATTCAGTACTTC
CASGFWTGLAKNIQYF